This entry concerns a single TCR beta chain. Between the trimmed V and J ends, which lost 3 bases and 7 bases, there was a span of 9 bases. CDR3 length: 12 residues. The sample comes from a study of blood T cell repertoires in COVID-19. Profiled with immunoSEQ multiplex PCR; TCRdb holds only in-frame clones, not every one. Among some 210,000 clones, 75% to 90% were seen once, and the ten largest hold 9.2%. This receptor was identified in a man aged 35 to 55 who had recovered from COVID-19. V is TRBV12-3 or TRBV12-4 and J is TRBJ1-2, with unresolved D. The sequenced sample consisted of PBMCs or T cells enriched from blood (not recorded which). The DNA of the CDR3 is TGTGCCAGCAGTTTTTGGCAGGCTGGCTACACCTTC. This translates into CASSFWQAGYTF.